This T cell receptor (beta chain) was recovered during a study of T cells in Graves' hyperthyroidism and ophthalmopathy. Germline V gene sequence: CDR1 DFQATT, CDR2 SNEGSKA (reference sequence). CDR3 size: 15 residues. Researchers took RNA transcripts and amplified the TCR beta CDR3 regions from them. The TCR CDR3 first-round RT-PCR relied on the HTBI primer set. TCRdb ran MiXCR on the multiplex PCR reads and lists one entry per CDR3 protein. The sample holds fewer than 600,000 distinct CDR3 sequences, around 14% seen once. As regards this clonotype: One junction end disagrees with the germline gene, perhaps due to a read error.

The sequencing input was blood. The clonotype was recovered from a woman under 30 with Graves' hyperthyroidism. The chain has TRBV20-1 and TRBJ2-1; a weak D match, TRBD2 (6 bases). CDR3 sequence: CSARDLSGPHNEQLF. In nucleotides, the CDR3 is TGCAGTGCTAGAGATCTTAGCGGTCCCCATAATGAGCAGCTCTTC.